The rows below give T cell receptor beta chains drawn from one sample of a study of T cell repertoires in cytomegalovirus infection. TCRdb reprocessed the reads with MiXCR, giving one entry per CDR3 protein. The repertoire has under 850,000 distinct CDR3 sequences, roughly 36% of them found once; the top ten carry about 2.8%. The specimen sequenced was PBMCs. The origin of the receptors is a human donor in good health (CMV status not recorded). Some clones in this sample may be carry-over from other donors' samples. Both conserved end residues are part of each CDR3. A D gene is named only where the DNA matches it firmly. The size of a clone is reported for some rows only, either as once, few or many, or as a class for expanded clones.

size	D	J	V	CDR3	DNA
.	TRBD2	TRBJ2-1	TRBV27	CASSLSVGRLAGESSYNEQFF	TGTGCCAGCAGTTTGAGTGTGGGGCGACTAGCGGGGGAAAGCTCCTACAATGAGCAGTTCTTC
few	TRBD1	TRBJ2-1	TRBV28	CASFTRDRQDNEQFF	TGTGCCAGCTTTACCCGGGACAGGCAAGACAATGAGCAGTTCTTC
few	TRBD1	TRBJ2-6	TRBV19	CASLKGTAAGANVLTF	TGTGCCAGTCTAAAGGGGACAGCGGCTGGGGCCAACGTCCTGACTTTC
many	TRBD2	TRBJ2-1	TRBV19	CASSMYTSGPYNEQFF	TGTGCCAGTAGTATGTATACTAGCGGCCCCTACAATGAGCAGTTCTTC
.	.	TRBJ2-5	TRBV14	CASSRVGRGVETQYF	TGTGCCAGCAGCCGCGTTGGACGCGGTGTCGAGACCCAGTACTTC
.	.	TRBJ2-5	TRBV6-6	CASSYSGLDIQETQYF	TGTGCCAGCAGTTACTCGGGCTTGGACATCCAAGAGACCCAGTACTTC
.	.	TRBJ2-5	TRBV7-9	CASSLEGRGYTQYF	TGTGCCAGCAGCTTAGAGGGCAGGGGATATACCCAGTACTTC
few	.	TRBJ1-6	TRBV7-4	CASSLGAGSPYNSPLHF	TGTGCCAGCAGCTTAGGGGCAGGGAGTCCCTATAATTCACCCCTCCACTTT
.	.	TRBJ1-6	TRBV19	CASMPLRDRRYNSPLHF	TGTGCCAGTATGCCTCTCCGGGATCGGCGATATAATTCACCCCTCCACTTT
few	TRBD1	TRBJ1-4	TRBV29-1	CSVEGQGLEKLFF	TGCAGCGTTGAGGGACAGGGGCTTGAAAAACTGTTTTTT
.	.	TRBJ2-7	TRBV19	CASRSGVSVDEQYF	TGTGCCAGCCGATCGGGTGTTTCAGTGGACGAGCAGTACTTC
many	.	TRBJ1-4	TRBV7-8	CASRKGQAEKLFF	TGTGCCAGCAGAAAGGGCCAGGCCGAAAAACTGTTTTTT
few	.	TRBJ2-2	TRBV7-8	CASSLAEVRVSGELFF	TGTGCCAGCAGCTTAGCAGAGGTTCGGGTTAGCGGGGAGCTGTTTTTT
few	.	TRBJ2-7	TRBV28	CASSLGHIEQYF	TGTGCCAGCAGTTTGGGACACATCGAGCAGTACTTC
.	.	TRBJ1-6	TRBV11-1	CASSDGQSNSPLHF	TGTGCCAGCAGCGACGGACAGAGTAATTCACCCCTCCACTTT
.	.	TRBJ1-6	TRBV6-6	CASTPFGGGAPLHF	TGTGCCAGCACCCCCTTCGGGGGGGGTGCACCCCTCCACTTT
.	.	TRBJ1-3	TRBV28	CASSPLAGLGNTIYF	TGTGCCAGCAGCCCTTTGGCGGGACTCGGAAACACCATATATTTT